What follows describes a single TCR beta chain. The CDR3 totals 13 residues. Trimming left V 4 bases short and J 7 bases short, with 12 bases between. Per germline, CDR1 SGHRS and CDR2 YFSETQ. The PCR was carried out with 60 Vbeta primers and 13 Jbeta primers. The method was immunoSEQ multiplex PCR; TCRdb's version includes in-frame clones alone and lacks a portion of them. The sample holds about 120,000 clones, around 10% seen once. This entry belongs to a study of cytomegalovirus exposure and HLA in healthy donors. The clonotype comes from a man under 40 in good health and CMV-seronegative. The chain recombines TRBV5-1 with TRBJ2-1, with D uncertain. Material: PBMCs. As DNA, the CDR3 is TGCGCCAGCAGCACCGAACTCCGAAATGAGCAGTTCTTC. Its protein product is CASSTELRNEQFF.